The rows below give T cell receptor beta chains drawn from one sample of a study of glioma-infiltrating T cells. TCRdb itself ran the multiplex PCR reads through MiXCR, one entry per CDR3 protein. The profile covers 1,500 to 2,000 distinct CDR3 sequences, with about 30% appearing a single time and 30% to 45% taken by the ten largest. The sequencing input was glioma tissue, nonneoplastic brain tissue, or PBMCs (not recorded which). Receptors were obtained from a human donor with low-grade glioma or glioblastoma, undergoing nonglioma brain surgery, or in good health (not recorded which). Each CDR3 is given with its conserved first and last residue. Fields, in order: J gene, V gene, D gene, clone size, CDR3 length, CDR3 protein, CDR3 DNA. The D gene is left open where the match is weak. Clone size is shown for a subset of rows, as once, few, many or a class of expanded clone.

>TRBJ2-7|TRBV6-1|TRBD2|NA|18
CASIPSGLAGVRSYEQYF
TGTGCCAGCATTCCCTCGGGGCTAGCGGGAGTAAGGTCCTACGAGCAGTACTTC
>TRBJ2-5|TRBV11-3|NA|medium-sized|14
CASSLVGAQETQYF
TGTGCCAGCAGCTTAGTGGGGGCTCAAGAGACCCAGTACTTC
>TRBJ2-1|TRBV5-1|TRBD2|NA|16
CASRRGLAGGPGEQFF
TGCGCCAGCAGACGTGGACTAGCGGGAGGGCCCGGTGAGCAGTTCTTC
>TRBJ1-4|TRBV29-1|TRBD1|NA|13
CSVGQGKSEKLFF
TGCAGCGTGGGACAGGGGAAGTCTGAAAAACTGTTTTTT
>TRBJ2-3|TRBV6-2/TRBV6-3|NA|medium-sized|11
CASSYSNTQYF
TGTGCCAGCAGTTACTCGAATACGCAGTATTTT
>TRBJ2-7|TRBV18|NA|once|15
CASLPQDALRTGQYF
TGTGCCAGCTTACCACAGGACGCTCTCAGAACGGGGCAGTACTTC
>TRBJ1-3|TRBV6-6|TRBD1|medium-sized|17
CASSYSGLPGQGNTIYF
TGTGCCAGCAGTTACTCGGGACTACCGGGACAGGGAAACACCATATATTTT
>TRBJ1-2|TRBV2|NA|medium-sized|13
CASSDRQNYGYTF
TGTGCCAGCAGTGATCGGCAGAACTATGGCTACACCTTC
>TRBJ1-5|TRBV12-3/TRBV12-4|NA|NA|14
CASREGGAGQPQHF
TGTGCCAGCAGGGAAGGGGGAGCCGGTCAGCCCCAGCACTTT
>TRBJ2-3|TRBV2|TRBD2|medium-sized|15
CASNQRLAGSDTQYF
TGTGCCAGCAATCAGAGACTAGCGGGCTCAGATACGCAGTATTTT
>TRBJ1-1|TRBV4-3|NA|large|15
CASSQAATEGTEAFF
TGCGCCAGCAGCCAAGCCGCAACAGAAGGTACTGAAGCTTTCTTT
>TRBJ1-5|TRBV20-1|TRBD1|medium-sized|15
CSARDRAGGGQPQHF
TGCAGTGCTAGAGATCGGGCAGGGGGAGGTCAGCCCCAGCATTTT
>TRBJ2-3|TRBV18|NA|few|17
CASSHLGAGRTTDTQYF
TGTGCCAGCTCACACCTTGGGGCAGGTCGGACGACAGATACGCAGTATTTT
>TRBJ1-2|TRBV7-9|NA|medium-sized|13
CASSSEGSRGYTF
TGTGCCAGCAGCTCCGAAGGCAGCCGTGGCTACACCTTC
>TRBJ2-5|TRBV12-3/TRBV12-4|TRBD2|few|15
CASSFRAGGSKTQYF
TGTGCCAGCAGTTTCAGGGCGGGAGGGAGTAAGACCCAGTACTTC
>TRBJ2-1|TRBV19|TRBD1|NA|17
CASSRFPGQGSYNEQFF
TGTGCCAGTAGTCGATTCCCGGGACAGGGCTCCTACAATGAGCAGTTCTTC
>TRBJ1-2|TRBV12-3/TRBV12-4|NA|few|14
CASSLGAGRYGYTF
TGTGCCAGCAGTTTAGGGGCAGGGCGCTATGGCTACACCTTC
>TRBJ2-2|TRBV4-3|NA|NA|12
CASNNPAGELFF
TGCGCCAGCAACAACCCCGCCGGGGAGCTGTTTTTT
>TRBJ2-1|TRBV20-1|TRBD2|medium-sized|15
CSARAPGRAYNEQFF
TGCAGTGCTAGAGCACCCGGGAGGGCCTACAATGAGCAGTTCTTC
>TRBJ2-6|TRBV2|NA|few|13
CASSVSGANVLTF
TGTGCCAGCAGTGTGTCTGGGGCCAACGTCCTGACTTTC
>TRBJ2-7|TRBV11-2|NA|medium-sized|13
CASSGTLVHEQYF
TGTGCCAGCAGCGGGACTTTAGTACACGAGCAGTACTTC
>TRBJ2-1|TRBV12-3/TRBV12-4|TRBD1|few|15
CASSLSPGQVNEQFF
TGTGCCAGCAGTTTAAGCCCGGGACAGGTAAATGAGCAGTTCTTC
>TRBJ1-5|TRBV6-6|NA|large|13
CASSYSGKQPQHF
TGTGCCAGCAGTTACTCGGGGAAACAGCCCCAGCATTTT
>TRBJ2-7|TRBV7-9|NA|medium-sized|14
CASSSLTGTNEQYF
TGTGCCAGCAGCTCCCTTACCGGGACAAACGAGCAGTACTTC
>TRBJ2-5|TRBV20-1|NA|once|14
CSAIYSGTKETQYF
TGCAGTGCAATCTACTCGGGGACCAAAGAGACCCAGTACTTC
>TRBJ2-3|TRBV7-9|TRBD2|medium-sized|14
CASSLTSGTDTQYF
TGTGCCAGCAGCCTGACTAGCGGCACAGATACGCAGTATTTT
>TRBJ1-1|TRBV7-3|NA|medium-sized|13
CASSLSGRDEAFF
TGTGCCAGCAGCTTATCGGGAAGGGATGAAGCTTTCTTT